This TCR beta chain is drawn from a study of blood T cell repertoires in COVID-19. Study-wide background: Acute and convalescent COVID-19 samples came from the United States, Italy and Spain. From T cells, B-cell-depleted T cells, or PBMCs came the material, which was cDNA or gDNA.

J lost 0 bases, V lost 4 bases, and 10 bases had no gene match. The germline CDR1 and CDR2 sequences are SGHTA and FQGNSA. The CDR3 loop spans 17 amino acids. How the authors handled the data: Estimates of nucleated cell counts were drawn from the amplification of reference gene primers. Assay used: immunoSEQ multiplex PCR; TCRdb lists only in-frame clones, some missing. That table is the source of V, J and clone size, and D and trimming were worked out from the DNA. Among approximately 210,000 clones listed, roughly nine tenths were seen once. This sequence joins TRBV7-2 and TRBJ2-3; 7 bases agree with TRBD2. The sequence was collected from a man aged 40-49 years with acute or convalescent COVID-19. The specimen was peripheral blood. Here the CDR3 DNA reads TGTGCCAGCAGCTCCCTGTTGGGGGGGACCAGCACAGATACGCAGTATTTT. Translated, it gives CASSSLLGGTSTDTQYF.